The subject of this entry is one T cell receptor beta chain. The entry originates in a study of blood T cell repertoires in COVID-19. Study in general: COVID-19 samples, acute and convalescent, were from the United States, Italy and Spain. The cDNA or gDNA used as material had been derived from T cells, B-cell-depleted T cells, or PBMCs.

The CDR3 has 15 residues. From germline, CDR1 is SGHNT and CDR2 YYREEE (reference sequence). The germline V and J ends were trimmed by 2 bases and 5 bases, with 16 bases remaining between them. In the original processing: Amplified reference gene primers provided the basis for estimating nucleated cell counts. Produced via immunoSEQ multiplex PCR; TCRdb's table is partial and in-frame only. V, J and clone size were drawn from that table, and D and trimming were deduced from the DNA. The sample lists about 66,000 clones; approximately 86% were seen once. The V and J genes are TRBV5-4 and TRBJ1-1; D perhaps matches TRBD1 (5 bases). The sequencing sample was made of peripheral blood. This clonotype was sampled from a man between 45 and 60 years old with active COVID-19. CDR3 amino acids: CASSFNGGGRTEAFF. Written as DNA, the CDR3 is TGTGCCAGCAGCTTTAACGGGGGTGGTAGAACTGAAGCTTTCTTT.